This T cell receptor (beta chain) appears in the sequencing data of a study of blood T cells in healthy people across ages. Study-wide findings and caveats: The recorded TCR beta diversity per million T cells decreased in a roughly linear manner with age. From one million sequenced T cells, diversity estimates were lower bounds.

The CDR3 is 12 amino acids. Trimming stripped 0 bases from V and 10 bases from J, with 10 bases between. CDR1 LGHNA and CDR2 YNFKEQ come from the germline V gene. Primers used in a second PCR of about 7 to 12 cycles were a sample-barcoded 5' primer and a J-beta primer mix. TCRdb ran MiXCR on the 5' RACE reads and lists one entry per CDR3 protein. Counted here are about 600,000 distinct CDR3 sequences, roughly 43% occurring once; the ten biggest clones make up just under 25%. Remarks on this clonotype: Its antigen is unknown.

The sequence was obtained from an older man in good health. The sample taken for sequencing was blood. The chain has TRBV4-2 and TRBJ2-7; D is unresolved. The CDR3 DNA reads TGTGCCAGCAGCCAAGAGGCCCCCGTTCAGTACTTC. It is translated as CASSQEAPVQYF.